This paragraph covers one T cell receptor (beta chain) sequence. Its matching antigen is unknown. Per germline, CDR1 SGDLS and CDR2 YYNGEE. V shed 4 bases, J shed 3 bases, and the junction held 7 bases outside the gene matches. This CDR3 is built from 15 residues. These data originate in a study of CD8 T cells in ankylosing spondylitis. Study-level points and caveats: There was reportedly significant enrichment of clones that were disease-linked in matched ankylosing spondylitis synovial fluid. A motif of eight highly homologous TCR beta variants was seen as apparently characteristic of ankylosing spondylitis blood.

TCRdb reprocessed the 5' RACE reads via MiXCR and lists one record per CDR3 protein. The table shows 130,000 or so distinct CDR3 sequences, with 17% occurring only once. This clonotype originated in a male donor with ankylosing spondylitis. The rearrangement uses TRBV9 and TRBJ2-7, with 10 bases matching TRBD2. Sequenced material: blood, either unsorted or a sorted T cell fraction (not recorded which). The CDR3 here is CASSTRAGGGYEQYF. The CDR3 region has the DNA TGTGCCAGCAGCACTCGAGCGGGAGGGGGCTACGAGCAGTACTTC.